This TCR beta chain derives from a study of OX40 agonist ivuxolimab in advanced cancers. Study in general: Ivuxolimab was delivered to patients intravenously every 2 weeks at doses spanning 0.01 to 10 mg/kg. Overall study results and limits: Clones of CD4+ and CD8+ blood T cells grew by week 6 at doses of 0.1 to 3.0 mg/kg. The antigens recognized by the expanded peripheral T cells, that is their antigen specificity, were not determined. Partial responders at 0.1-3.0 mg/kg had among the lowest clonal expansion.

Trimming left V 0 bases short and J 6 bases short, with 5 bases between. The CDR3 is 13 amino acids. The germline CDR1 and CDR2 sequences are ENHRY and SYGVKD. Concerning this clone: Its specificity is unknown.

The repertoire was sequenced with immunoSEQ multiplex PCR; TCRdb's copy has only in-frame clones and lacks some. The sample lists about 72,000 clones, 89% occurring once. This receptor was obtained from an adult with an advanced solid tumor such as melanoma, head and neck, liver or kidney cancer. The sequences come from CD4+ or CD8+ T cells sorted from blood, collected in a trial of the OX40 agonist ivuxolimab. V usage is TRBV10-3 and J usage is TRBJ1-4; no firm D call. The CDR3 sequence: CAISESADEKLFF. The CDR3 DNA follows: TGTGCCATCAGTGAGTCCGCCGATGAAAAACTGTTTTTT.